This TCR beta chain was retrieved from a study of blood T cell repertoires in COVID-19. About the research overall: Acute-phase and convalescent COVID-19 samples originated in the United States, Italy and Spain. Sample material is recorded as cDNA or gDNA derived from T cells, B-cell-depleted T cells, or PBMCs.

V was pared by 3 bases and J by 5 bases, with 1 base of the junction left unmatched. Germline values: CDR1 KGHSH, CDR2 LQKENI. The CDR3 covers 13 residues. TCRdb's copy holds only in-frame clones and misses some; the assay was immunoSEQ multiplex PCR. The data contain about 90,000 clones, 85% to 95% of them singletons. Remarks on this clone: Other nucleotide sequences from this sample produce the same CDR3.

The V and J genes are TRBV18 and TRBJ1-1; 9 positions agree with TRBD1. This sequence originates from a woman aged 60-75 years with active COVID-19. The specimen was peripheral blood. CDR3 nucleotide sequence: TGTGCCAGCTCACCGACAGGGGGAACTGAAGCTTTCTTT. Protein sequence: CASSPTGGTEAFF.